The T cell receptor beta chain described here comes from a study of CD8 T cells in ankylosing spondylitis. Points from the study as a whole: Clones linked to disease were reported to show significant enrichment in matched ankylosing spondylitis synovial fluid.

Remarks on this clonotype: What it binds is not known.

The V gene's germline CDR1 is SGHTA and CDR2 FQGNSA. The CDR3 runs 14 residues. V shed 8 bases and J 4 bases; nucleotides not matched to a gene: 10. TCRdb fed the 5' RACE reads into MiXCR, producing one record per CDR3 protein. The sample holds approximately 110,000 distinct CDR3 sequences, less than 25% seen once. This sequence was found in a male donor with ankylosing spondylitis. The sequenced sample was synovial fluid, either unsorted or a sorted T cell fraction (not recorded which). The chain has TRBV7-2 and TRBJ1-1; TRBD1 agrees at 7 bases. The CDR3 is CASSATGTITEAFF. CDR3 sequence (DNA): TGTGCCAGCTCTGCGACAGGGACAATCACTGAAGCTTTCTTT. The full variable domain, with the rest looked up from reference TRBV7-2 and TRBJ1-1, is GAGVSQSPSNKVTEKGKDVELRCDPISGHTALYWYRQSLGQGLEFLIYFQGNSAPDKSGLPSDRFSAERTGGSVSTLTIQRTQQEDSAVYLCASSATGTITEAFFGQGTRLTVV.